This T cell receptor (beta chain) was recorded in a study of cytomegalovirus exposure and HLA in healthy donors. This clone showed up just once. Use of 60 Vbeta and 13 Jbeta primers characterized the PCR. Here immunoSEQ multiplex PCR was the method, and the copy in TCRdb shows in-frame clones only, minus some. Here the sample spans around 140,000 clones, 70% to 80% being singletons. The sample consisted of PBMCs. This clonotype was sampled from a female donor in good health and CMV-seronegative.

The DNA for the CDR3 is TGCAGCGTAAGGGACAGGACCTACGAGCAGTACTTC. This codes for CSVRDRTYEQYF. The rearrangement joins TRBV29-1 to TRBJ2-7; 8 bases are shared with TRBD1. The CDR3 runs to 12 residues. CDR1 is SQVTM and CDR2 is ANQGSEA in the germline V gene. V lost 6 bases, J lost 2 bases, and 3 bases stayed unmatched.